This passage covers 25 T cell receptor beta chains from one sample sequenced in a study of blood T cell repertoires in COVID-19. The repertoire was sequenced with immunoSEQ multiplex PCR; TCRdb's copy has only in-frame clones and lacks some. The table records 450,000 to 500,000 clones, 75% to 90% of them present only once. Material: peripheral blood. The receptors were gathered from a human donor in a cohort sampled during active COVID-19.

This chain uses TRBV19 with TRBJ1-6; 7 bases map to TRBD1. The germline V gene has CDR1 LNHDA and CDR2 SQIVND (reference sequence). The V segment lost 4 bases and the J segment 10 bases; nucleotides outside the gene matches: 1. The CDR3 is 12 residues long. The DNA of the CDR3 is TGTGCCAGTAGTAGGACAGGATCACCCCTCCACTTT. Translation: CASSRTGSPLHF.

The gene calls are TRBV12-5 and TRBJ1-5; 7 bases map to TRBD1. The germline gives CDR1 LGHNT, CDR2 FRNRAP. CDR3 length equals 15 residues. V shed 5 bases, J shed 0 bases, and the junction held 4 bases outside the gene matches. The CDR3 sequence is CASGPRQGSNQPQHF. CDR3 nucleotide sequence: TGTGCTAGTGGTCCAAGACAGGGTAGCAATCAGCCCCAGCATTTT.

The genes are TRBV30 and TRBJ1-1, with a tentative D call TRBD1 (6 bases). Germline CDR1 and CDR2: GTSNPN and SVGIG (reference sequence). The CDR3 has 12 residues. V lost 3 bases, J lost 5 bases, and 10 bases lay in between. CDR3 in DNA: TGTGCCTGGAGGGAGGGGGGGACTGAAGCTTTCTTT. Protein: CAWREGGTEAFF. Full variable domain (rest looked up from reference TRBV30 and TRBJ1-1): SQTIHQWPATLVQPVGSPLSLECTVEGTSNPNLYWYRQAAGRGLQLLFYSVGIGQISSEVPQNLSASRPQDRQFILSSKKLLLSDSGFYLCAWREGGTEAFFGQGTRLTVV.

The chain uses TRBV19 and TRBJ2-2; D is perhaps TRBD2 (5 bases). V was pared by 4 bases and J by 5 bases, with 14 bases between. This CDR3 spans 15 amino acids. Germline V gene lookup returns CDR1 LNHDA and CDR2 SQIVND (reference sequence). The CDR3 DNA is TGTGCCAGTAGTAGGCGGCTACTAGAAACCGGGGAGCTGTTTTTT. This codes for CASSRRLLETGELFF. Looking up the rest from reference TRBV19 and TRBJ2-2 gives the full variable domain: DGGITQSPKYLFRKEGQNVTLSCEQNLNHDAMYWYRQDPGQGLRLIYYSQIVNDFQKGDIAEGYSVSREKKESFPLTVTSAQKNPTAFYLCASSRRLLETGELFFGEGSRLTVL.

The chain recombines TRBV3-1 (or the pseudogene TRBV3-2) with TRBJ2-5, with D tentatively TRBD2 (5 bases). CDR1 and CDR2 from the germline V gene are LGHDT and YNNKEL (reference sequence). V was shortened by 4 bases and J by 9 bases, with 21 bases between the two germline ends. The CDR3 sequence is 15 residues long. In nucleotides, the CDR3 is TGTGCCAGCAGCCCACCCGGGATTTCTTCCCGGGCCCAGTACTTC. Its protein product is CASSPPGISSRAQYF.

The V and J genes are TRBV3-1 (or the pseudogene TRBV3-2) and TRBJ2-7; tentative D call: TRBD2 (6 bases). The V end lost 6 bases, the J end lost 5 bases, and 14 bases lay between the germline ends. The CDR3 totals 13 residues. The germline gives CDR1 LGHDT, CDR2 YNNKEL (reference sequence). The CDR3 reads CASSHGAGHEQYF. The CDR3 bases are TGTGCCAGCAGTCATGGCGCGGGACACGAGCAGTACTTC.

The chain recombines TRBV13 with TRBJ1-2; 9 positions match TRBD1. The CDR3 runs to 12 residues. CDR1 and CDR2 from the germline V gene are PRHDT and FYEKMQ (reference sequence). The CDR3 DNA reads TGTGCTACCCTGGGACAGGGAGTAGGCTACACCTTC. Encoded protein: CATLGQGVGYTF.

This chain joins TRBV28 and TRBJ2-1; D not resolved. The CDR3 loop spans 10 amino acids. V was cut by 8 bases and J by 4 bases, with 3 bases left in between. The V gene's germline CDR1 is MDHEN and CDR2 SYDVKM. This CDR3 reads CASQYNEQFF. Here the CDR3 DNA reads TGTGCCAGCCAATACAATGAGCAGTTCTTC.

The gene calls are TRBV6-5 and TRBJ2-5; 13 positions match TRBD2. There are 13 residues in the CDR3. The germline gives CDR1 MNHEY, CDR2 SVGAGI. The V segment lost 8 bases and the J segment 5 bases; nucleotides outside the gene matches: 2. The CDR3 sequence is CASGTSGMETQYF. Here the CDR3 DNA reads TGTGCCAGCGGGACTAGCGGGATGGAGACCCAGTACTTC.

The rearrangement uses TRBV9 and TRBJ2-5, with TRBD1 matching over 9 bases. CDR3 length: 16 residues. The germline V gene encodes CDR1 SGDLS and CDR2 YYNGEE. V lost 2 bases to trimming and J lost 3 bases; unmatched junction nucleotides: 8. The CDR3 sequence is CASSVSQGATEETQYF. CDR3 sequence (DNA): TGTGCCAGCAGCGTGTCACAGGGGGCAACGGAAGAGACCCAGTACTTC.

This rearrangement joins TRBV15 to TRBJ2-1; no definite D call. CDR1 is LNHNV, CDR2 YYDKDF, per germline (reference sequence). Trimming stripped 0 bases from V and 1 base from J, with 10 bases between. CDR3 size: 16 residues. The CDR3 sequence is CATSRDRTRSYNEQFF. The CDR3 DNA reads TGTGCCACCAGCAGAGATCGAACGCGGTCCTACAATGAGCAGTTCTTC.

The rearrangement joins TRBV27 to TRBJ2-7; D perhaps matches TRBD1 (6 bases). The CDR3 totals 14 residues. Germline CDR1 MNHEY, CDR2 SMNVEV (reference sequence). The V end lost 2 bases, the J end lost 0 bases, and 8 bases lay between the germline ends. The CDR3 coding sequence is TGTGCCAGCAGTTTACGACAGGCCTCCTACGAGCAGTACTTC. Its protein is CASSLRQASYEQYF.

V usage is TRBV6-6 and J usage is TRBJ1-4, with TRBD1 matching 7 bases. CDR3 length: 14 amino acids. V was pared by 4 bases and J by 3 bases, with 2 bases of the junction left unmatched. Germline V gene data show CDR1 as MNHNY and CDR2 as SVGAGI (reference sequence). Written as DNA, the CDR3 is TGTGCCAGCAGTTTGGGACAGTCTAATGAAAAACTGTTTTTT. It yields the protein CASSLGQSNEKLFF.

This sequence joins TRBV19 and TRBJ2-5; a weak D match, TRBD2 (5 bases). With 10 bases removed from V and 0 bases from J, the gap between germline ends came to 9 bases. Germline loops: CDR1 LNHDA, CDR2 SQIVND (reference sequence). This CDR3 has 12 residues. The CDR3 nucleotides are TGTGCCAAAGAGGACTACCAAGAGACCCAGTACTTC. Amino acid sequence: CAKEDYQETQYF.

The CDR3 DNA sequence: TGTGCCAGCAGTACGACTAGCGGCCAAGCCTACGAGCAGTACTTC. Its protein product is CASSTTSGQAYEQYF. The V call is TRBV5-4, the J call TRBJ2-7; 9 positions agree with TRBD2. The J segment lost 2 bases and the V segment lost 5 bases, leaving 8 bases of the junction unmatched. Germline V lookup: CDR1 SGHNT, CDR2 YYREEE (reference sequence). The CDR3 is 15 residues long.

On this clone itself: The sample holds other DNA sequences that translate to the same CDR3. V is TRBV3-1 (or the pseudogene TRBV3-2) and J is TRBJ2-7, with 9 positions matching TRBD2. The CDR3 spans 15 residues. From germline, CDR1 is LGHDT and CDR2 YNNKEL (reference sequence). With 1 base clipped from V and 2 bases from J, the junction kept 3 bases outside the gene matches. CDR3 in amino acids: CASSQGSGSPYEQYF. DNA of the CDR3: TGTGCCAGCAGCCAAGGTAGCGGGAGCCCCTACGAGCAGTACTTC.

The chain has TRBV19 and TRBJ1-5, with a tentative D call TRBD1 (5 bases). V lost 11 bases, J lost 5 bases, and 19 bases lay in between. The CDR3 covers 14 residues. The germline V gene has CDR1 LNHDA and CDR2 SQIVND (reference sequence). CDR3 nucleotide sequence: TGTGCCGGAAGCGCGACCGGGGGTCATCAGCCCCAGCATTTT. It translates to CAGSATGGHQPQHF.

This clone was seen ten or more times. The chain couples TRBV2 to TRBJ1-5; D gene ambiguous. The CDR3 length is 14 residues. Per germline, CDR1 SNHLY and CDR2 FYNNEI. The V end lost 8 bases, the J end lost 7 bases, and 18 bases lay between the germline ends. CDR3 bases: TGTGCCAGCTGTAACGGGGTTGCGGAACAGCCCCAGCATTTT. It specifies CASCNGVAEQPQHF.

The gene calls are TRBV29-1 and TRBJ2-7; TRBD2 matches at 9 bases. CDR1 and CDR2 (germline): SQVTM, ANQGSEA. The V segment lost 6 bases and the J segment 0 bases; nucleotides outside the gene matches: 3. The CDR3 covers 13 residues. The chain's CDR3 is CSVFSGSSYEQYF. DNA for the CDR3: TGCAGCGTCTTTAGCGGGAGCTCCTACGAGCAGTACTTC.

The V and J genes are TRBV30 and TRBJ2-5; D perhaps matches TRBD2 (6 bases). The CDR3 sequence is 18 residues long. Germline CDR1 GTSNPN, CDR2 SVGIG (reference sequence). The germline V and J ends were trimmed by 3 bases and 5 bases, with 28 bases remaining between them. The CDR3 protein is CAWSTMGSGWDAGETQYF. The CDR3 DNA follows: TGTGCCTGGAGCACTATGGGAAGCGGGTGGGATGCAGGGGAGACCCAGTACTTC. Full variable domain (missing parts from reference TRBV30 and TRBJ2-5): SQTIHQWPATLVQPVGSPLSLECTVEGTSNPNLYWYRQAAGRGLQLLFYSVGIGQISSEVPQNLSASRPQDRQFILSSKKLLLSDSGFYLCAWSTMGSGWDAGETQYFGPGTRLLVL.

This clone showed up just once. The chain uses TRBV7-9 and TRBJ1-2; a possible D gene is TRBD1 (5 bases). V lost 1 base to trimming and J lost 1 base, with 13 bases between them. CDR1 SEHNR and CDR2 FQNEAQ come from the germline V gene (reference sequence). The CDR3 is 16 amino acids. CDR3 sequence: CASSLGGAGNNYGYTF. The CDR3 nucleotides are TGTGCCAGCAGCTTAGGTGGGGCAGGGAATAACTATGGCTACACCTTC.

This clone was counted once. V gene TRBV7-9 combines with J gene TRBJ1-4; 9 nucleotides line up with TRBD1. V lost 1 base to trimming and J lost 5 bases; unmatched junction nucleotides: 2. The CDR3 runs to 15 residues. Per germline, CDR1 SEHNR and CDR2 FQNEAQ (reference sequence). The CDR3 DNA sequence: TGTGCCAGCAGCTTAGGGACAGGGGTGAATGAAAAACTGTTTTTT. Translated: CASSLGTGVNEKLFF.

This clone was counted only a few times. A single base separates this from a much larger clone, so it may be a read error. The chain couples TRBV9 to TRBJ1-1; 7 bases agree with TRBD1. V was pared by 4 bases and J by 5 bases, with 5 bases of the junction left unmatched. The CDR3 is made up of 13 amino acids. Germline V lookup: CDR1 SGDLS, CDR2 YYNGEE. CDR3 loop: CASSSQGRTEAFF. Written as DNA, the CDR3 is TGTGCCAGCAGCTCACAGGGGCGGACTGAAGCTTTCTTT.

The gene calls are TRBV9 and TRBJ1-2, with D perhaps matching TRBD1 (5 bases). The CDR3 length is 14 residues. Trimming shortened V by 0 bases and J by 3 bases, and 9 bases separated the two germline ends. CDR1 is SGDLS, CDR2 YYNGEE, per germline. The CDR3 DNA reads as TGTGCCAGCAGCGTAGGTATAGGGGACTATGGCTACACCTTC. This sequence encodes CASSVGIGDYGYTF. The full variable domain, in which reference TRBV9 and TRBJ1-2 provide the parts outside the CDR3, is DSGVTQTPKHLITATGQRVTLRCSPRSGDLSVYWYQQSLDQGLQFLIQYYNGEERAKGNILERFSAQQFPDLHSELNLSSLELGDSALYFCASSVGIGDYGYTFGSGTRLTVV.

This chain joins TRBV10-3 and TRBJ2-7; TRBD1 matches at 9 bases. Germline V gene data show CDR1 as ENHRY and CDR2 as SYGVKD. This CDR3 is 14 amino acids long. V dropped 7 bases and J dropped 5; count of bases not matched to a gene: 9. This CDR3 reads CAINPGQGIHEQYF. DNA of the CDR3: TGTGCCATCAATCCGGGACAGGGAATTCACGAGCAGTACTTC.